This T cell receptor (beta chain) comes out of a study of T-cell memory formation after mild COVID-19. Overall study: TCR clusters largely stayed donor specific.

Study results and limitations: Confirmation of SARS-CoV-2 specificity was lacking for second-wave clones peaking day 37. Prior to infection, memory already included some responding clones, suggesting cross-reactive memory joined.

Libraries for TCRalpha and TCRbeta carried sample barcodes and unique molecular identifiers via 5'RACE. TCRdb redid the calling of the 5' RACE reads with MiXCR, one entry per CDR3 protein. There are a few hundred thousand distinct CDR3 sequences in the sample; roughly 19% occur only once, and around 20% lies in the top ten. This clonotype was seen a few times. What it recognizes is unknown. The CDR3 sequence is 14 residues long. CDR1 and CDR2 from the germline V gene are SGDLS and YYNGEE. Trimming shortened V by 2 bases and J by 6 bases, and 13 bases separated the two germline ends. The source is a man between 18 and 29 years old who had mild COVID-19 (a few samples of this study predate the infection). Cell type and time point are not known. The rearrangement uses TRBV9 and TRBJ2-3, with D unresolved. Sequencing was performed on PBMCs or a T cell subset sorted from them (not recorded which). The CDR3 sequence is CASSVESFGDTQYF. In nucleotides, the CDR3 is TGTGCCAGCAGCGTCGAGAGTTTCGGGGATACGCAGTATTTT.